This TCR beta chain was recovered during a study of post-analysis software for immune sequencing data. Overall study findings and caveats: Several TRBV segments (TRBV5-6, TRBV5-1 and TRBV20-1 among them) occurred more frequently in patients than in controls.

Trimming removed 7 bases at V and 2 bases at J, with 11 bases between. The CDR3 is 13 residues long. The germline gives CDR1 MNHNS, CDR2 SASEGT. In its sample, this clonotype was seen a few times. Its antigen is unidentified. Tagging with unique molecular identifiers was a feature of the TCR beta cDNA libraries. Input populations of 1 to 10 million T cells gave rise to around 480,000 cDNA molecules. TCRdb re-called the PCR reads through MiXCR, storing one row per CDR3 protein. The repertoire holds approximately 260,000 distinct CDR3 sequences, with about 38% as singletons. The specimen was blood. The clonotype was recovered from a girl between 10 and 17 years old with multiple sclerosis. The V and J genes are TRBV6-1 and TRBJ2-5; unclear D gene. The CDR3 bases are TGTGCCAGCAATCGCAGCCCGCAAGAGACCCAGTACTTC. This translates into CASNRSPQETQYF.